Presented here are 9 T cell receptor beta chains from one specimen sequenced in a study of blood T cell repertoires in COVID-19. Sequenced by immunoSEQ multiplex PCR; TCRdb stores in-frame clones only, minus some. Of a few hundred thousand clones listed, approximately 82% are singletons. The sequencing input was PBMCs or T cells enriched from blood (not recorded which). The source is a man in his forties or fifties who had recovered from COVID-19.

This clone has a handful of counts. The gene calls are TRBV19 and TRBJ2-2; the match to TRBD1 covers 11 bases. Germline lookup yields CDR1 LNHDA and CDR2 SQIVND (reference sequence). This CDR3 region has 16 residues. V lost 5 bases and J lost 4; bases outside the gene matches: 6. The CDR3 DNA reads TGTGCCAGTAGTCCGGGACAGGGGGTGCGCACCGGGGAGCTGTTTTTT. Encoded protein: CASSPGQGVRTGELFF.

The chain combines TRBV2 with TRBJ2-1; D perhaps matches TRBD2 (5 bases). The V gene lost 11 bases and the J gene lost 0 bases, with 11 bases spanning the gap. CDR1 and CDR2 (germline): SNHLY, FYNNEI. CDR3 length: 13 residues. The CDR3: CASKAGSYNEQFF. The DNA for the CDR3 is TGTGCCTCCAAGGCGGGCTCCTACAATGAGCAGTTCTTC.

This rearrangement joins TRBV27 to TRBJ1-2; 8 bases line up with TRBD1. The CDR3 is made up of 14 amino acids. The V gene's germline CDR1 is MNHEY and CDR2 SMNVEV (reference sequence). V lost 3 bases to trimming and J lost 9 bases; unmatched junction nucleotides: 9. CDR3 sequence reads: CASSFRGQGRRYTF. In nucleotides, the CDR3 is TGTGCCAGCAGTTTTCGCGGACAGGGTCGACGCTACACCTTC.

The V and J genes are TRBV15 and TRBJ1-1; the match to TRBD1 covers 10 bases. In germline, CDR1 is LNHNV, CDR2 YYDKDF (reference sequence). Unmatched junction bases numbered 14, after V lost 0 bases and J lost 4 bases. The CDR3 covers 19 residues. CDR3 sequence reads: CATSRDGAVPGQGGTEAFF. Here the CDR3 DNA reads TGTGCCACCAGCAGAGATGGCGCGGTCCCAGGACAGGGGGGCACTGAAGCTTTCTTT.

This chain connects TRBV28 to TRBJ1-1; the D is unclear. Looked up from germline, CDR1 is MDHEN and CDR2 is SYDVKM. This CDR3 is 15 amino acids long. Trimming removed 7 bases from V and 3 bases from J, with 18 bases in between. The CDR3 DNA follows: TGTGCCAGCAATCCGCGGCATCGCGGGTACACTGAAGCTTTCTTT. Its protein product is CASNPRHRGYTEAFF.

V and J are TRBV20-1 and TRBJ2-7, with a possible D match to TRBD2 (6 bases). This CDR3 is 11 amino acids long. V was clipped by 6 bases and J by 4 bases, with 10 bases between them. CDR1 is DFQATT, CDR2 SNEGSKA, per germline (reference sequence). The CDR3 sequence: CSAIREYEQYF. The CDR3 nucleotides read TGCAGTGCCATCCGGGAGTACGAGCAGTACTTC.

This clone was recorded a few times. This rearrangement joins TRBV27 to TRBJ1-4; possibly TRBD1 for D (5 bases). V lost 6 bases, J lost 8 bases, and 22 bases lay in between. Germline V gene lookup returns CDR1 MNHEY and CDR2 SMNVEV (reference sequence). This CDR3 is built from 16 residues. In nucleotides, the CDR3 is TGTGCCAGCAGCCCTTCCCCGGGGGAGCCTCAGGAAAAACTGTTTTTT. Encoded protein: CASSPSPGEPQEKLFF.

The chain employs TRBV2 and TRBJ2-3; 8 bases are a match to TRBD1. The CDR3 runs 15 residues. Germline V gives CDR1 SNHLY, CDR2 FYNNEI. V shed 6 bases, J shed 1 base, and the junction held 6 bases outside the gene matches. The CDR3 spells CASRERQGRTDTQYF. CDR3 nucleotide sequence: TGTGCCAGCAGGGAGAGACAGGGGCGCACAGATACGCAGTATTTT.

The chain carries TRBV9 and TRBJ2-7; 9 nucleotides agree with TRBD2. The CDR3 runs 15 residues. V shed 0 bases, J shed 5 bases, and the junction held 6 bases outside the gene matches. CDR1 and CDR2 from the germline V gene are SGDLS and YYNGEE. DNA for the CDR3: TGTGCCAGCAGCGTAGAGGCTAGCGGGATGCACGAGCAGTACTTC. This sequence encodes CASSVEASGMHEQYF.